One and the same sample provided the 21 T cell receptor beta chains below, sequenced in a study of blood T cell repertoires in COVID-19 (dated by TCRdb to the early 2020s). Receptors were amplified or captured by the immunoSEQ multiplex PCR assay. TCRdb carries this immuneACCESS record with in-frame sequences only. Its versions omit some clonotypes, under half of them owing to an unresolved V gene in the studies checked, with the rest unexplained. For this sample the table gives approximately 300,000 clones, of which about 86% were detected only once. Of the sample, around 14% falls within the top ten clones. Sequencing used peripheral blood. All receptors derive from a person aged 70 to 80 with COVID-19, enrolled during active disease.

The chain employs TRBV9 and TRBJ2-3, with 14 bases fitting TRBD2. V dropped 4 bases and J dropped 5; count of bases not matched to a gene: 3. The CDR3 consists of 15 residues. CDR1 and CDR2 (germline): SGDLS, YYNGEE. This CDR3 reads CASSLTSGREDTQYF. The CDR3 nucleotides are TGTGCCAGCAGCCTGACTAGCGGGAGGGAAGATACGCAGTATTTT.

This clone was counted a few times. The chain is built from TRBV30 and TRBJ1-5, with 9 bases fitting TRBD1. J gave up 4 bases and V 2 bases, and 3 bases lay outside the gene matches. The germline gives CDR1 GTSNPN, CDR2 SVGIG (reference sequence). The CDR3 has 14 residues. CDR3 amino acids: CAWSTGTGNQPQHF. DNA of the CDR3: TGTGCCTGGAGTACCGGGACAGGGAATCAGCCCCAGCATTTT.

The CDR3 region has the DNA TGTGCCAGCTCACCTAGGACAGGGGCTCAAGAGACCCAGTACTTC. Its translation: CASSPRTGAQETQYF. The chain is built from TRBV18 and TRBJ2-5; TRBD1 matches at 9 bases. Trimming at V came to 3 bases and at J to 2 bases, leaving 4 bases not matched to a gene. Germline V lookup: CDR1 KGHSH, CDR2 LQKENI. CDR3 length: 15 amino acids.

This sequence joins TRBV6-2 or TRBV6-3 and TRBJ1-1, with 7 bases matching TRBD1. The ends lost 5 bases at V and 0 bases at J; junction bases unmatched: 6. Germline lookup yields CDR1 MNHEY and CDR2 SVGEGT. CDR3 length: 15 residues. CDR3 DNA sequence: TGTGCCAGCAGTGGCAGGGACAGTATGAACACTGAAGCTTTCTTT. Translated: CASSGRDSMNTEAFF.

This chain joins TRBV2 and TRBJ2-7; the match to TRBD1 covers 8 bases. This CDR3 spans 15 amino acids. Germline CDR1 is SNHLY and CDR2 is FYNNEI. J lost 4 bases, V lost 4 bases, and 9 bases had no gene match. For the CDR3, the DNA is TGTGCCAGCAGTGTTAGGACAGGGTCCCAGTACGAGCAGTACTTC. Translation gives CASSVRTGSQYEQYF.

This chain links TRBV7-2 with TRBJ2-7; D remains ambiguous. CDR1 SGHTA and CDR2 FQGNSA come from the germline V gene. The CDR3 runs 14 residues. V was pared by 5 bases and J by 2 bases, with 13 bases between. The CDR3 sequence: CASSTQALPYEQYF. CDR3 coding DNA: TGTGCCAGCAGCACCCAAGCGCTACCCTACGAGCAGTACTTC.

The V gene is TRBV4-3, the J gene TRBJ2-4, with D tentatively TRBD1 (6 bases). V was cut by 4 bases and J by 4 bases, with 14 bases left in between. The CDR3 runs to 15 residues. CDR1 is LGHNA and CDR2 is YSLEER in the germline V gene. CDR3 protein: CASSRRTEEKNIQYF. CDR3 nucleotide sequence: TGCGCCAGCAGCCGCCGGACAGAGGAGAAAAACATTCAGTACTTC.

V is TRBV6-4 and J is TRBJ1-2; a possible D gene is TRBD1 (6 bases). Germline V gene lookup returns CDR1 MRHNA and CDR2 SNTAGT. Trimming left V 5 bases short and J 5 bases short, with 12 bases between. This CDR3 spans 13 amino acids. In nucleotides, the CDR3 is TGTGCCAGCAGTTGGACAGTTGAATATGGCTACACCTTC. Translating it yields CASSWTVEYGYTF.

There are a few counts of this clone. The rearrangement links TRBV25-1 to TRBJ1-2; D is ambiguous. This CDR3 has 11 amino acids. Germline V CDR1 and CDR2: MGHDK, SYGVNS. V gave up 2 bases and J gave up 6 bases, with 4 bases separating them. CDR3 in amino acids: CASSEGDGYTF. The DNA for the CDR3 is TGTGCCAGCAGTGAAGGAGATGGCTACACCTTC.

The CDR3 region has the DNA TGCAGCGTGAGGCAGGGCTTGTACGAGCAGTACTTC. Protein sequence: CSVRQGLYEQYF. The chain is built from TRBV29-1 and TRBJ2-7; weak D call: TRBD1 (5 bases). The CDR3 has 12 residues. Germline loops: CDR1 SQVTM, CDR2 ANQGSEA. Trimming pared 6 bases from V and 4 bases from J, leaving 13 bases between.

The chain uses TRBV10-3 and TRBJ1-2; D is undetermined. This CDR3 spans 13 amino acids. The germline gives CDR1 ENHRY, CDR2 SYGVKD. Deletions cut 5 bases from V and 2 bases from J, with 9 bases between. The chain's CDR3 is CAISLAPNYGYTF. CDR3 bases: TGTGCCATCAGTCTAGCCCCCAACTATGGCTACACCTTC.

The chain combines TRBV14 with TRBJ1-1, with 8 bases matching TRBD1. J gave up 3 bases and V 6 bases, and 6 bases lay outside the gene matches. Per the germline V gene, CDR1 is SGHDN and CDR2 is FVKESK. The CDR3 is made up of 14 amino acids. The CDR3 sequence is CASRRTTGDTEAFF. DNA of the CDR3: TGTGCCAGCAGACGGACGACAGGGGACACTGAAGCTTTCTTT. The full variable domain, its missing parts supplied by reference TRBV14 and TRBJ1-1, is EAGVTQFPSHSVIEKGQTVTLRCDPISGHDNLYWYRRVMGKEIKFLLHFVKESKQDESGMPNNRFLAERTGGTYSTLKVQPAELEDSGVYFCASRRTTGDTEAFFGQGTRLTVV.

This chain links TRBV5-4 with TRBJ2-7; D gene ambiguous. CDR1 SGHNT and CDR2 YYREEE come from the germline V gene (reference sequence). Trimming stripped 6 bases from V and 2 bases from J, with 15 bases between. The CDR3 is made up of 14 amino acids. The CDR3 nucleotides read TGTGCCAGCACCCCCGCAGGTAATACCTACGAGCAGTACTTC. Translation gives CASTPAGNTYEQYF.

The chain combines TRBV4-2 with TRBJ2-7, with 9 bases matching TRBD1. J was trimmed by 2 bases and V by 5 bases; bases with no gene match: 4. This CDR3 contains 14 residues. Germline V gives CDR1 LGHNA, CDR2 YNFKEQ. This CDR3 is CASSSRDRAYEQYF. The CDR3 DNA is TGTGCCAGCAGCAGCCGGGACAGGGCCTACGAGCAGTACTTC.

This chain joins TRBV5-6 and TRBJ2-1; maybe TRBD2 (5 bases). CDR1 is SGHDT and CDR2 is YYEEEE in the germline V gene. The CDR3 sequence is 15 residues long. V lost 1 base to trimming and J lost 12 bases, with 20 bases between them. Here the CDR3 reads CASSLSGIEGGVQFF. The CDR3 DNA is TGTGCCAGCAGCTTGTCGGGAATTGAGGGCGGCGTGCAGTTCTTC.

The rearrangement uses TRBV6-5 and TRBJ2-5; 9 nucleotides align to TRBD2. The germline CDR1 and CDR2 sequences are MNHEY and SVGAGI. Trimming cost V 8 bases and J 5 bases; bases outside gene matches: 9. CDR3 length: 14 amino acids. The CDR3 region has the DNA TGTGCCAGCCCTCCCGGGACTAGCAGGGAGACCCAGTACTTC. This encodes CASPPGTSRETQYF.

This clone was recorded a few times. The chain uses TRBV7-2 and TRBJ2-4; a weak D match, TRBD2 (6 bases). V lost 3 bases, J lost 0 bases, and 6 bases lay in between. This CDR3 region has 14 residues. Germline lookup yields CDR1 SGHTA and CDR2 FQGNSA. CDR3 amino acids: CASSLGGAKNIQYF. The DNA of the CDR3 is TGTGCCAGCAGCTTGGGAGGAGCCAAAAACATTCAGTACTTC. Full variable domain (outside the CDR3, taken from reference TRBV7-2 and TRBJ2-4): GAGVSQSPSNKVTEKGKDVELRCDPISGHTALYWYRQSLGQGLEFLIYFQGNSAPDKSGLPSDRFSAERTGGSVSTLTIQRTQQEDSAVYLCASSLGGAKNIQYFGAGTRLSVL.

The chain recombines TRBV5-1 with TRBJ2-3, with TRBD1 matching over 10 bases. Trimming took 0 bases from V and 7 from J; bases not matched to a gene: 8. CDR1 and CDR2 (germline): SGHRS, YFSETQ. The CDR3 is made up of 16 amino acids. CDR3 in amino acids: CASSLGDRGLIHTQYF. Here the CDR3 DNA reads TGCGCCAGCAGCTTGGGGGACAGGGGTTTGATACATACGCAGTATTTT.

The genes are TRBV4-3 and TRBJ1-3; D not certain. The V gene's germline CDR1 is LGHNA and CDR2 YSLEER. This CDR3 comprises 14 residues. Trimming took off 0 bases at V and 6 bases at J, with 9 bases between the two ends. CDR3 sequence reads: CASSQDLRENTIYF. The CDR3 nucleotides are TGCGCCAGCAGCCAAGATCTACGGGAAAACACCATATATTTT.

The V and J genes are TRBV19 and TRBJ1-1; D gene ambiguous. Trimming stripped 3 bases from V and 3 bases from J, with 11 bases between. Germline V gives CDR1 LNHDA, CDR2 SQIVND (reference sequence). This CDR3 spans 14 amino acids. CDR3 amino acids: CASSIRTEYTEAFF. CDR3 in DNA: TGTGCCAGTAGTATTCGAACAGAGTACACTGAAGCTTTCTTT.

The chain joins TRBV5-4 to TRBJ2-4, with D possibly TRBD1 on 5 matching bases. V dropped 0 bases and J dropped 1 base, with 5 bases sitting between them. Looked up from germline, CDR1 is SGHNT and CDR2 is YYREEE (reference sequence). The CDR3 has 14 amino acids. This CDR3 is CASSLAGAKNIQYF. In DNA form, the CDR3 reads TGTGCCAGCAGCTTGGCAGGGGCCAAAAACATTCAGTACTTC. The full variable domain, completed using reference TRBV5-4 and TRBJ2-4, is ETGVTQSPTHLIKTRGQQVTLRCSSQSGHNTVSWYQQALGQGPQFIFQYYREEENGRGNFPPRFSGLQFPNYSSELNVNALELDDSALYLCASSLAGAKNIQYFGAGTRLSVL.